This T cell receptor beta chain was captured by sequencing in a study of T-cell reconstitution after alpha-beta-depleted transplantation in children. Points from the study as a whole: Hyperexpanded clones declined; after one year, newly produced T cells mostly supplied diversity. Some patients showed high day-60 TCRbeta diversity, which derived from surviving recipient T cells and thymic progenitors. By about two months after transplant, alpha-beta T cells reportedly arose from several hundred graft clones that had expanded.

In its sample, this clonotype was seen many times. Its matching antigen is unknown. During its preparation, the TCRbeta library received unique molecular identifiers. TCRdb itself ran the PCR reads through MiXCR, one entry per CDR3 protein. The sample includes 400,000 to 550,000 distinct CDR3 sequences, approximately 10% of them seen just once. The receptor was isolated from a child younger than 10 with inherited bone marrow failure, due to receive a stem cell transplant. The specimen was PBMCs, collected before TCRalphabeta/CD19-depleted stem cell transplant.

The DNA for the CDR3 is TGTGCCAGCAGCTTACTGGAATCCGCCGAGCAGTTCTTC. Translating gives CASSLLESAEQFF. The chain is built from TRBV7-8 and TRBJ2-1; no definite D call. Per germline, CDR1 SGHVS and CDR2 FQNEAQ. V gave up 2 bases and J gave up 10 bases, with 12 bases separating them. This CDR3 is built from 13 residues.